This TCR beta chain was observed in a study of spatial heterogeneity in lung cancer. General study results and limits: Ubiquitous and regional expanded TCR counts tracked ubiquitous and regional nonsynonymous mutations, respectively. In tumors, expanded intratumoral alpha and beta TCR counts tracked mutation counts.

Ten or more counts support this clonotype. Its antigen is not identified. Time point noted: sample taken at primary tumor resection. The donor population consisted of over 55 patients with untreated, early-stage non-small cell lung cancer. Unsorted tumor, nontumor lung tissue or cryopreserved PBMC supplied the whole RNA. This CDR3 has 16 residues. Trimming removed 1 base from V and 10 bases from J, with 17 bases in between. Germline CDR1 and CDR2: SGHTA and FQGNSA. The library protocol tagged each TCR cDNA with a unique molecular identifier. TCRdb fed the 5' RACE reads into MiXCR, producing one record per CDR3 protein. The data hold about 23,000 distinct CDR3 sequences, with 4% to 5.5% observed a single time.

The TCR was taken from a male donor with early-stage non-small cell lung cancer. The sequencing here drew on lung tumor tissue, taken at surgery. The chain couples TRBV7-2 to TRBJ1-6; weak D call: TRBD1 (5 bases). The CDR3 sequence is CASSLGFGAPGSPLHF. As DNA, the CDR3 is TGTGCCAGCAGCTTAGGCTTCGGGGCTCCTGGGTCACCCCTCCACTTT.